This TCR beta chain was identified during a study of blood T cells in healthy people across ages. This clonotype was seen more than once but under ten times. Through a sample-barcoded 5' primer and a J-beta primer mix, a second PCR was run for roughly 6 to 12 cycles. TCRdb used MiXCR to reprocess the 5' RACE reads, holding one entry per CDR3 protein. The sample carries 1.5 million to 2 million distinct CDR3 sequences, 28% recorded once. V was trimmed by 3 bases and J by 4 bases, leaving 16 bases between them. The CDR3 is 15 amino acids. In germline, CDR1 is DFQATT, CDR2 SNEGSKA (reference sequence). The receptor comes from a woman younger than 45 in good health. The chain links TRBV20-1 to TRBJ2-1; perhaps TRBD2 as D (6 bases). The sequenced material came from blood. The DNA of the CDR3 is TGCAGTGCTAGGGGGACTGAGCGAGCGTACAATGAGCAGTTCTTC. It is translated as CSARGTERAYNEQFF.